What follows are 18 T cell receptor beta chains derived from one specimen sequenced in a study of OX40 agonist ivuxolimab in advanced cancers. The method was immunoSEQ multiplex PCR; TCRdb's version includes in-frame clones alone and lacks a portion of them. The table shows 30,000 to 45,000 clones, with 80% to 95% occurring only once. Source: CD4+ or CD8+ T cells sorted from blood, taken in a trial of the OX40 agonist ivuxolimab. These receptors all come from an adult with an advanced solid tumor such as melanoma, head and neck, liver or kidney cancer.

The V and J genes are TRBV7-8 and TRBJ1-1; 7 bases match TRBD1. The CDR3 loop spans 14 amino acids. The V segment lost 1 base and the J segment 4 bases; nucleotides outside the gene matches: 3. From germline, CDR1 is SGHVS and CDR2 FQNEAQ. The CDR3 region has the DNA TGTGCCAGCAGCTTAGAGGGGGCGGCCACTGAAGCTTTCTTT. Protein: CASSLEGAATEAFF.

The chain has TRBV16 and TRBJ2-2; 10 nucleotides match TRBD2. With 3 bases clipped from V and 2 bases from J, the junction kept 12 bases outside the gene matches. CDR1 is KGHSY and CDR2 is FQNENV in the germline V gene. CDR3 length: 19 amino acids. The CDR3 is CASSHPERSGRTNTGELFF. CDR3 nucleotide sequence: TGTGCCAGCAGCCACCCCGAGCGTAGCGGGAGGACCAACACCGGGGAGCTGTTTTTT.

V usage is TRBV5-1 and J usage is TRBJ2-3; D is possibly TRBD1 (6 bases). Germline V gene lookup returns CDR1 SGHRS and CDR2 YFSETQ. Trimming took 0 bases from V and 14 from J, leaving 16 bases between them. The CDR3 has 13 residues. The CDR3 loop reads CASSLGDSGGRYF. In DNA, the CDR3 is TGCGCCAGCAGCTTGGGTGACAGTGGGGGCAGGTATTTT.

The V and J genes are TRBV2 and TRBJ2-5, with TRBD2 identical over 15 bases. The junction had 5 bases not matched to a gene; V was cut back by 8 bases and J by 1 base. This CDR3 contains 16 residues. CDR1 SNHLY and CDR2 FYNNEI come from the germline V gene. This CDR3 reads CASGLAGGKIQETQYF. Here the CDR3 DNA reads TGTGCCAGCGGACTAGCGGGAGGGAAAATCCAAGAGACCCAGTACTTC.

The chain has TRBV7-9 and TRBJ2-5; 7 bases are a match to TRBD2. The germline V gene has CDR1 SEHNR and CDR2 FQNEAQ (reference sequence). The CDR3 has 17 residues. The V and J ends lost 5 bases and 3 bases, in that order; junction bases with no gene match: 15. In DNA, the CDR3 is TGTGCCAGCAGCCCCCCGGGTAGGCGTGGGGGGGAAGAGACCCAGTACTTC. Translated: CASSPPGRRGGEETQYF.

The chain joins TRBV15 to TRBJ2-1, with 9 bases aligning to TRBD2. The J segment lost 5 bases and the V segment lost 5 bases, leaving 13 bases of the junction unmatched. The CDR3 length is 17 residues. The V gene's germline CDR1 is LNHNV and CDR2 YYDKDF (reference sequence). The CDR3 region has the DNA TGTGCCACCAGCGGATTTTCCAGCGGGAGGACTCACAATGAGCAGTTCTTC. This sequence encodes CATSGFSSGRTHNEQFF. Variable domain in full (rest from reference TRBV15 and TRBJ2-1): DAMVIQNPRYQVTQFGKPVTLSCSQTLNHNVMYWYQQKSSQAPKLLFHYYDKDFNNEADTPDNFQSRRPNTSFCFLDIRSPGLGDTAMYLCATSGFSSGRTHNEQFFGPGTRLTVL.

The rearrangement links TRBV28 to TRBJ1-1; D might be TRBD1 (6 bases). Between the trimmed V and J ends, which lost 6 bases and 5 bases, there was a span of 13 bases. The CDR3 loop spans 13 amino acids. Germline V lookup: CDR1 MDHEN, CDR2 SYDVKM. As DNA, the CDR3 is TGTGCCAGCAGACAGGGTGCGTGGACTGAAGCTTTCTTT. Its protein product is CASRQGAWTEAFF.

This chain links TRBV7-8 with TRBJ1-6; D remains ambiguous. V was trimmed by 1 base and J by 3 bases, leaving 13 bases between them. Germline lookup yields CDR1 SGHVS and CDR2 FQNEAQ. The CDR3 covers 17 residues. CDR3 nucleotide sequence: TGTGCCAGCAGCTTAGTGGCGGGAGCCCTCTATAATTCACCCCTCCACTTT. It specifies CASSLVAGALYNSPLHF.

The gene calls are TRBV6-5 and TRBJ1-1; 7 nucleotides line up with TRBD1. The germline V gene has CDR1 MNHEY and CDR2 SVGAGI. J lost 5 bases, V lost 2 bases, and 5 bases had no gene match. This CDR3 has 14 residues. DNA of the CDR3: TGTGCCAGCAGTTACGGGCAGGGGGGGACTGAAGCTTTCTTT. Protein product: CASSYGQGGTEAFF.

Of note for this clone: Other nucleotide sequences from this sample produce the same CDR3. The V and J genes are TRBV27 and TRBJ2-7, with D tentatively TRBD2 (5 bases). Germline V lookup: CDR1 MNHEY, CDR2 SMNVEV (reference sequence). V shed 5 bases and J shed 2 bases, with 13 bases lying between them. There are 14 residues in the CDR3. The CDR3 loop reads CASSPRTGAYEQYF. The CDR3 nucleotides are TGTGCCAGCAGTCCCAGGACCGGGGCCTACGAGCAGTACTTC.

This sequence joins TRBV11-3 and TRBJ2-2; D is undetermined. V lost 3 bases and J 4 bases, leaving 3 bases between the germline ends. This CDR3 contains 12 residues. Germline lookup yields CDR1 SGHNT and CDR2 YENEEA. The CDR3 bases are TGTGCCAGCAGCTTCATCACCGGGGAGCTGTTTTTT. This sequence encodes CASSFITGELFF. Full variable domain (missing parts from reference TRBV11-3 and TRBJ2-2): EAGVVQSPRYKIIEKKQPVAFWCNPISGHNTLYWYLQNLGQGPELLIRYENEEAVDDSQLPKDRFSAERLKGVDSTLKIQPAELGDSAVYLCASSFITGELFFGEGSRLTVL.

This rearrangement joins TRBV2 to TRBJ1-1, with D unresolved. The CDR3 has 13 residues. V was cut by 4 bases and J by 2 bases, with 8 bases left in between. The germline gives CDR1 SNHLY, CDR2 FYNNEI. The CDR3, as DNA: TGTGCCAGCAGTGTGATCGATAACACTGAAGCTTTCTTT. Protein product: CASSVIDNTEAFF. The full variable domain, in which reference TRBV2 and TRBJ1-1 provide the parts outside the CDR3, is EPEVTQTPSHQVTQMGQEVILRCVPISNHLYFYWYRQILGQKVEFLVSFYNNEISEKSEIFDDQFSVERPDGSNFTLKIRSTKLEDSAMYFCASSVIDNTEAFFGQGTRLTVV.

V usage is TRBV5-1 and J usage is TRBJ2-7; the match to TRBD1 covers 9 bases. The CDR3 spans 14 residues. Germline V CDR1 and CDR2: SGHRS, YFSETQ. The trim removed 4 bases at V and 1 base at J, leaving 3 bases unmatched. The CDR3 is CASSGGTGSYEQYF. The CDR3 DNA reads TGCGCCAGCAGCGGTGGGACAGGGTCCTACGAGCAGTACTTC.

The V gene is TRBV11-3, the J gene TRBJ1-5, with TRBD1 matching over 9 bases. CDR1 and CDR2 (germline): SGHNT, YENEEA. Trimming cost V 0 bases and J 7 bases; bases outside gene matches: 10. There are 17 residues in the CDR3. The CDR3: CASSLDTGGPLWQPQHF. The CDR3 DNA reads as TGTGCCAGCAGCTTAGATACAGGGGGCCCGCTGTGGCAGCCCCAGCATTTT.

This chain joins TRBV19 and TRBJ2-1; TRBD2 matches at 10 bases. This CDR3 spans 15 amino acids. The germline CDR1 and CDR2 sequences are LNHDA and SQIVND (reference sequence). V lost 6 bases and J lost 6; bases outside the gene matches: 8. The CDR3 sequence is CASRISSGSPNEQFF. The CDR3 region has the DNA TGTGCCAGTAGAATATCTAGCGGGAGCCCCAATGAGCAGTTCTTC.

The gene calls are TRBV6-5 and TRBJ2-5, with a possible D match to TRBD2 (6 bases). With 6 bases removed from V and 3 bases from J, the gap between germline ends came to 14 bases. Germline values: CDR1 MNHEY, CDR2 SVGAGI. The CDR3 is 14 residues long. The chain's CDR3 is CASSLGVAEETQYF. The CDR3 DNA follows: TGTGCCAGCAGCCTCGGGGTAGCGGAAGAGACCCAGTACTTC.

The chain is built from TRBV7-6 and TRBJ1-1; 7 positions match TRBD1. Germline loops: CDR1 SGHVS, CDR2 FNYEAQ. This CDR3 region has 17 residues. The trim removed 2 bases at V and 0 bases at J, leaving 9 bases unmatched. The CDR3 is CASSLTEPRGMNTEAFF. The CDR3 nucleotides read TGTGCCAGCAGCTTAACCGAACCCAGGGGGATGAACACTGAAGCTTTCTTT.

The genes are TRBV13 and TRBJ2-7, with 7 bases lining up with TRBD2. This CDR3 spans 14 amino acids. V dropped 1 base and J dropped 3; count of bases not matched to a gene: 3. Germline lookup yields CDR1 PRHDT and CDR2 FYEKMQ (reference sequence). CDR3 loop: CASSLVPSGYEQYF. In DNA form, the CDR3 reads TGTGCCAGCAGCTTAGTTCCTAGCGGCTACGAGCAGTACTTC.